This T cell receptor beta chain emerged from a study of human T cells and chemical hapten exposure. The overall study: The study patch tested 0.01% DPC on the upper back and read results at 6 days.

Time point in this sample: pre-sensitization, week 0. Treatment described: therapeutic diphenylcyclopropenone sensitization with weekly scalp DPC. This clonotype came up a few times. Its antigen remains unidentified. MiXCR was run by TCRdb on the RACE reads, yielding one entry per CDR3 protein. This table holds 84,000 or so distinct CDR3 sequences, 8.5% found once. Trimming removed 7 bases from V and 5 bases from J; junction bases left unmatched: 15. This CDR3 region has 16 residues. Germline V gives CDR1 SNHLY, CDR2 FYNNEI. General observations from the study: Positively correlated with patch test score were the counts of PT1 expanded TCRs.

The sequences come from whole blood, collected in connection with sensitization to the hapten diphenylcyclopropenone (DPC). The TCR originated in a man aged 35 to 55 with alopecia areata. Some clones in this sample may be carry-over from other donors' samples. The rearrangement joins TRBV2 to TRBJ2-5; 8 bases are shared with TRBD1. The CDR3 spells CASNFLQGASRETQYF. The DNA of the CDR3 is TGTGCCAGCAATTTTTTGCAGGGGGCCTCCCGGGAGACCCAGTACTTC.